This TCR beta chain was captured in a study of post-analysis software for immune sequencing data. Study at large: Disease courses included relapsing-remitting, secondary progressive and progressive-relapsing multiple sclerosis. The study's findings and limits: Higher frequency in patients than in controls was seen for roughly five TRBV segments, with TRBV5-6, TRBV5-1 and TRBV20-1 among them.

cDNA libraries for TCR beta contained unique molecular identifiers. Roughly 500,000 cDNA molecules were obtained per 1 to 10 million input T cells. TCRdb analysed the PCR reads with MiXCR anew, one entry per CDR3 protein. Here the sample spans 750,000 to 950,000 distinct CDR3 sequences, about 57% being singletons. This clonotype was seen more than once but under ten times. Its antigen is unknown. The CDR3 has 15 residues. The V gene's germline CDR1 is SGHRS and CDR2 YFSETQ. With 0 bases removed from V and 4 bases from J, the gap between germline ends came to 13 bases. The TCR was taken from a girl aged 5 to 17 with multiple sclerosis. The sequencing input was blood. V and J are TRBV5-1 and TRBJ2-5; D is uncertain. Here the CDR3 DNA reads TGCGCCAGCAGCTTGGGGGTCACAGATGGAGAGACCCAGTACTTC. Translation gives CASSLGVTDGETQYF.